This TCR beta chain appears in the sequencing data of a study of cytomegalovirus exposure and HLA in healthy donors. Study at large: Of approximately 400 genotyped donors, 65% to 85% clustered with self-reported Caucasian donors. Study-level results: A later analysis reportedly found that, within productive TCRs, an Asian-associated ancestry cluster had fewer N-insertions than the mean observed across the roughly 630 donors.

Germline V gene data show CDR1 as SGHTS and CDR2 as YDEGEE. This CDR3 has 14 amino acids. Both 60 Vbeta primers and 13 Jbeta primers went into the PCR. Profiling relied on immunoSEQ multiplex PCR, and the TCRdb table lists in-frame clones only, not all of them. Of some 90,000 clones listed, about 80% are singletons. Remarks on this clone: Antigen: not known. One end of the junction does not line up with germline, which may come from a read error.

The TCR comes from a man over 45 in good health and CMV-seropositive. The rearrangement links TRBV5-8 to TRBJ1-2; tentative D call: TRBD1 (5 bases). Sequencing input: PBMCs. The CDR3 DNA sequence: TGTGCCAGCAGCTTGAAGGGCCCCGACAGCCTAGTTTCCTTC. Translating gives CASSLKGPDSLVSF.